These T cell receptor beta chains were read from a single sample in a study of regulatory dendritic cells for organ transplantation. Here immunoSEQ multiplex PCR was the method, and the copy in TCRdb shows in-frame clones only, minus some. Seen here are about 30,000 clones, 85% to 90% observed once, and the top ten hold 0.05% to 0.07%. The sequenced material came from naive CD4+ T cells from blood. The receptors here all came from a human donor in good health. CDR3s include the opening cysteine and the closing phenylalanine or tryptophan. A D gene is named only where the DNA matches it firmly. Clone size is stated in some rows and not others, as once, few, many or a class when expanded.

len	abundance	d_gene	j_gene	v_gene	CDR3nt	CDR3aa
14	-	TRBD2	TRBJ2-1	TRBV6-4	TGTGCCAGCAGAAGCGGGGGGTCACACAATGAGCAGTTCTTC	CASRSGGSHNEQFF
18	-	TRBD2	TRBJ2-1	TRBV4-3	TGCGCCAGCAGCCAAGCAAGAACTAGCGGGAGGGAAGGCAATGAGCAGTTCTTC	CASSQARTSGREGNEQFF
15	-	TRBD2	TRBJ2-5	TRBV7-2	TGTGCCAGCAGCTTAGGCGGACTAGCGGGAGAGACCCAGTACTTC	CASSLGGLAGETQYF
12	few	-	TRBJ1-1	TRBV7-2	TGTGCCAGCAGCTCGCCGAACACTGAAGCTTTCTTT	CASSSPNTEAFF
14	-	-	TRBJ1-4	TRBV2	TGTGCCAGCAGCTTCGTTCAGGCCTCCGGGAAACTGTTTTTT	CASSFVQASGKLFF
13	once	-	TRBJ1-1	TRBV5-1	TGCGCCAGCAGCTACCAGGAAAGCACTGAAGCTTTCTTT	CASSYQESTEAFF
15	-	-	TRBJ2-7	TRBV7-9	TGTGCCAGCAGTCCAATGACAGGTCTTCTGTACGAGCAGTACTTC	CASSPMTGLLYEQYF
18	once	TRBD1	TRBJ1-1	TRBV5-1	TGCGCCAGCAGCTTGGGACGGGACAGGGGGGTTTCGAACACTGAAGCTTTCTTT	CASSLGRDRGVSNTEAFF
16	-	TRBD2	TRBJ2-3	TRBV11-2	TGTGCCAGCAGCTTACGGGGCGGGAGGGTTACAGATACGCAGTATTTT	CASSLRGGRVTDTQYF
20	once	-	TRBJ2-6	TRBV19	TGTGCCAGTAGCGCCCTCTCCGGAGGAGGGCCATTATCTGGGGCCAACGTCCTGACTTTC	CASSALSGGGPLSGANVLTF
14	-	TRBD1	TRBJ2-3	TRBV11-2	TGTGCCAGCAGCCCGGACAGGGGACCAGATACGCAGTATTTT	CASSPDRGPDTQYF
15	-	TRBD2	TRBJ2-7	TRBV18	TGTGCCAGCTCATCCGGCAGCGGGGGAGAGTCCGAGCAGTACTTC	CASSSGSGGESEQYF
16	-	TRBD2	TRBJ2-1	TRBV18	TGTGCCAGCTCATCTAGCGGGGTTGCCTCCTACAATGAGCAGTTCTTC	CASSSSGVASYNEQFF
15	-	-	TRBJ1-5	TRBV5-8	TGTGCCAGCAGCTTGGGGCAGAAGAGCAATCAGCCCCAGCATTTT	CASSLGQKSNQPQHF
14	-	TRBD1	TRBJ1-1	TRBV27	TGTGCCAGCAGTTTAAGGGACAGGGCCACTGAAGCTTTCTTT	CASSLRDRATEAFF
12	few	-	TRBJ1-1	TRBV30	TGTGCCTGGAGAAGGGGTTTTACTGAAGCTTTCTTT	CAWRRGFTEAFF
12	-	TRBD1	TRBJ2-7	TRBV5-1	TGCGCCAGCAGAAAGGGACAGTACGAGCAGTACTTC	CASRKGQYEQYF
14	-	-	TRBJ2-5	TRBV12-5	TGTGCTAGTGGTTTGGGCCGGTCCCAAGAGACCCAGTACTTC	CASGLGRSQETQYF
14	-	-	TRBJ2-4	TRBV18	TGTGCCAGCTCCTTACGACCGGAGAGGGACATTCAGTACTTC	CASSLRPERDIQYF
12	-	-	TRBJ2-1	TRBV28	TGTGCCAGCCAAGGCCAAAACAATGAGCAGTTCTTC	CASQGQNNEQFF
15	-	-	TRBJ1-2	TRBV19	TGTGCCAGTAGTTTAGAGGTTCTAGCTAACTATGGCTACACCTTC	CASSLEVLANYGYTF
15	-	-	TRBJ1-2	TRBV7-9	TGTGCCAGCAGCCACGACAGACGCGGCCCGGCTGGCTACACCTTC	CASSHDRRGPAGYTF
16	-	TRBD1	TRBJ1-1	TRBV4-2	TGTGCCAGCAGCCAAGATCTCAAGGGGGCGAAAACTGAAGCTTTCTTT	CASSQDLKGAKTEAFF
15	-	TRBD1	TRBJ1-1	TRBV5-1	TGCGCCAGCAGCCCACCGACAGGGGGTATCGGTGAAGCTTTCTTT	CASSPPTGGIGEAFF
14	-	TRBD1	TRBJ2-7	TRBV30	TGTGCCTGGACTAGTGACAGGGCCGGCCTCGAGCAGTACTTC	CAWTSDRAGLEQYF
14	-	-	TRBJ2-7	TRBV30	TGTGCCCGGAGTGTAAAGGCAGGGAGATACGAGCAGTACTTC	CARSVKAGRYEQYF
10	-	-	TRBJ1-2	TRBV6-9	TGTGCCAGCAGTGACGATGGCTACACCTTC	CASSDDGYTF
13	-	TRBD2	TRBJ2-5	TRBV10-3	TGTGCCATCAGCCGACTAGCGGGAGCCGTTCAGTACTTC	CAISRLAGAVQYF
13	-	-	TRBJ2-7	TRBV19	TGTGCCAGTACCGGGTCGCTTCACTACGAGCAGTACTTC	CASTGSLHYEQYF
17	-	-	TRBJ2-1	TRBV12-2	TGTGCAAGTCGCCCCCCAGCCGAGAGGGCTCTGCAGGATGAGCAGTTCTTC	CASRPPAERALQDEQFF
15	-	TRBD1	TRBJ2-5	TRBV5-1	TGCGCCAGCAGCGACGGGGACAGGGGGCGAGAGACCCAGTACTTC	CASSDGDRGRETQYF
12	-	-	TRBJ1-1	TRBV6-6	TGTGCCAGCAGTTACTCGGACACAGTAGCTTTCTTT	CASSYSDTVAFF
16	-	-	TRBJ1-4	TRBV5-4	TGTGCCAGCAGCCTCGCTCAATTGGGAACTAATGAAAAACTGTTTTTT	CASSLAQLGTNEKLFF
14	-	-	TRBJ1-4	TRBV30	TGTGCCTGGAGTGTTTTACGGCGGGGTGAAAAACTGTTTTTT	CAWSVLRRGEKLFF
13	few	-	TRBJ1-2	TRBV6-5	TGTGCCAGCAGTCGTCCAGGGAACTATGGCTACACCTTC	CASSRPGNYGYTF
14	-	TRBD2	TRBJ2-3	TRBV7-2	TGTGCCAGCAGCTTACGGGGGGAGCGAAATACGCAGTATTTT	CASSLRGERNTQYF
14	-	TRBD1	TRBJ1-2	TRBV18	TGTGCCAGCTCACCAGGGCTCGACAGGGGGCCCCACAGCTTC	CASSPGLDRGPHSF
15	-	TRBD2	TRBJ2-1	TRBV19	TGTGCCAGTAGTGCTGGGGCTAGCGGGAGGAATGAGCAGTTCTTC	CASSAGASGRNEQFF
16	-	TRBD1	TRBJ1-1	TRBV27	TGTGCCAGCAGCGGTAATCCGGGACAGGTGAACACTGAAGCTTTCTTT	CASSGNPGQVNTEAFF
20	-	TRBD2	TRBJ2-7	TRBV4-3	TGCGCCAGCAGCCAAGGTCCGGGACTAGCGGCGTGGGGAAGCTCCTACGAGCAGTACTTC	CASSQGPGLAAWGSSYEQYF
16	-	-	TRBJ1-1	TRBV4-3	TGCGCCAGCAGCCTAAATGATGGGATCATGAACACTGAAGCTTTCTTT	CASSLNDGIMNTEAFF
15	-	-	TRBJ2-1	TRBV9	TGTGCCAGCAGCGTAGGGCTTAGCTCCTACAATGAGCAGTTCTTC	CASSVGLSSYNEQFF
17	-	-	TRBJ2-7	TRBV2	TGTGCCAGCAGTGAAAAGATGACAGCTTTTGCTAACTACGAGCAGTACTTC	CASSEKMTAFANYEQYF
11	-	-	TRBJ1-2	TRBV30	TGTGCCTGGTCCGGGGGCTATGGCTACACCTTC	CAWSGGYGYTF
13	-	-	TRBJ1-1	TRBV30	TGTGCCTGGAATGGGGCCCAGGGCGCTGAAGCTTTCTTT	CAWNGAQGAEAFF